This is a list of T cell receptor beta chains from one sample in a study of T-cell reconstitution after alpha-beta-depleted transplantation in children. From the PCR reads, TCRdb called clonotypes with MiXCR, one entry per CDR3 protein. The sample contains around 420,000 distinct CDR3 sequences, around 15% of which appear only once. Here the sequenced sample was PBMCs, mostly from graft donor cells, taken 360 days after TCRalphabeta/CD19-depleted stem cell transplant. These receptor sequences come from a boy in the first two years of life who had a stem cell transplant for Wiskott-Aldrich syndrome, so the T cells may come from the graft donor. CDR3s include the opening cysteine and the closing phenylalanine or tryptophan. A D gene is named only where the DNA matches it firmly. Expanded clones get a size class; other rows say once, few or many, or leave the size out.

d_call	j_call	clone_size	v_call	cdr3_aa	cdr3_nt
-	TRBJ2-5	-	TRBV5-1	CASSLGFRGQETQYF	TGCGCCAGCAGCTTGGGGTTTAGGGGTCAAGAGACCCAGTACTTC
-	TRBJ2-7	-	TRBV3-1	CASSQASFFYEQYF	TGTGCCAGCAGCCAAGCAAGTTTCTTCTACGAGCAGTACTTC
-	TRBJ2-1	-	TRBV20-1	CSARIHEQFF	TGCAGTGCTAGAATCCATGAGCAGTTCTTC
-	TRBJ2-7	few	TRBV4-1	CASSAGDTLYEQYF	TGCGCCAGCTCTGCGGGGGACACGCTTTACGAGCAGTACTTC
TRBD2	TRBJ2-7	-	TRBV9	CASNVELAGGEQYF	TGTGCCAGCAACGTAGAACTAGCGGGAGGCGAGCAGTACTTC
TRBD1	TRBJ1-5	few	TRBV20-1	CSAMGQNQPQHF	TGCAGTGCAATGGGACAGAATCAGCCCCAGCATTTT
TRBD1	TRBJ2-5	few	TRBV5-1	CASSEGTGRKTQYF	TGCGCCAGCAGCGAGGGGACAGGGCGTAAGACCCAGTACTTC
-	TRBJ1-2	few	TRBV12-3/TRBV12-4	CASSFQKTIYGYTF	TGTGCCAGCAGTTTCCAAAAAACTATCTATGGCTACACCTTC
-	TRBJ2-2	-	TRBV5-6	CAISTGFPGELFF	TGTGCCATCAGCACAGGGTTCCCCGGGGAGCTGTTTTTT
-	TRBJ2-2	many	TRBV12-3/TRBV12-4	CASSSRDSLKYTGELFF	TGTGCCAGCAGTTCCCGGGACTCACTAAAGTACACCGGGGAGCTGTTTTTT
-	TRBJ2-3	few	TRBV6-5	CASSYSSSTDTQYF	TGTGCCAGCAGTTACTCTTCCTCCACAGATACGCAGTATTTT
TRBD2	TRBJ2-7	-	TRBV11-2	CASSPVGTSGYLAYEQYF	TGTGCCAGCAGCCCGGTAGGGACTAGCGGATACCTTGCCTACGAGCAGTACTTC